Described below is a single T cell receptor (beta chain) sequence and its context. Its antigen is unknown. This sample stems from a study of early T cells in non-severe SARS-CoV-2 infection. Study-wide context: Chains from this unsorted whole-blood bulk RNA could not be paired. Broader study findings: Missing private and CD4 specificities, VDJdb matching favored anti-spike CD8 responses.

Molecules of cDNA were individually given unique molecular identifiers that were attached to them. TCRdb re-called the 5' RACE reads with MiXCR, one entry per CDR3 protein. Of 95,000 to 120,000 distinct CDR3 sequences in the sample, roughly 12% were seen once. The junction had 6 bases not matched to a gene; V was cut back by 0 bases and J by 6 bases. The CDR3 contains 15 residues. Looked up from germline, CDR1 is LNHNV and CDR2 is YYDKDF (reference sequence). This receptor was obtained from an adult who was a healthcare worker with PCR-confirmed SARS-CoV-2 infection or an uninfected control (not recorded which). Input material: whole blood. The chain uses TRBV15 and TRBJ1-1, with 8 bases aligning to TRBD1. The chain's CDR3 is CATSRDRGRVAEAFF. The DNA of the CDR3 is TGTGCCACCAGCAGAGACAGGGGGCGAGTGGCTGAAGCTTTCTTT.